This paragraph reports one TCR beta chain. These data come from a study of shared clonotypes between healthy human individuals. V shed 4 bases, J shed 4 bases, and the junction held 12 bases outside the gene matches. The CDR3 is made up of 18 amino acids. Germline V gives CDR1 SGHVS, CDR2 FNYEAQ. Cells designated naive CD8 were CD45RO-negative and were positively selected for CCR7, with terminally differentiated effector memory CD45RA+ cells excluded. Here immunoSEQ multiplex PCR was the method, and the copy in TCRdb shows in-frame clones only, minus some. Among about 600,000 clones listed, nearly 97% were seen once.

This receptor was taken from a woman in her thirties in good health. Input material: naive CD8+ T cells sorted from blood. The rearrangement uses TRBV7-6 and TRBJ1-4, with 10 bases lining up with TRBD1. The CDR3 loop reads CASSSAGQGLLGNEKLFF. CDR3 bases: TGTGCCAGCAGCTCGGCGGGACAGGGGTTGTTGGGTAATGAAAAACTGTTTTTT.